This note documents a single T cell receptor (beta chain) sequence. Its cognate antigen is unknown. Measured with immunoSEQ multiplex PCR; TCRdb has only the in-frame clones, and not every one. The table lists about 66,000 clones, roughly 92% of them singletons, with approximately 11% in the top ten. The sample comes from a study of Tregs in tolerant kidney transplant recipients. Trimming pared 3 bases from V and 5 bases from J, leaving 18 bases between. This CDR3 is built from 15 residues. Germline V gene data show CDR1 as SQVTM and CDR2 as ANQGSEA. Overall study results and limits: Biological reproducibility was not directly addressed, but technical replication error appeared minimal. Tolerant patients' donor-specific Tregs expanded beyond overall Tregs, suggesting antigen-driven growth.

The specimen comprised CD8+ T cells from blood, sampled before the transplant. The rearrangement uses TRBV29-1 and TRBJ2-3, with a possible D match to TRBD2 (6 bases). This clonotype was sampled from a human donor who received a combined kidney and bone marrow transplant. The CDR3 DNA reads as TGCAGCGTTGATGGCGGAGGGGAATTGTTAGATACGCAGTATTTT. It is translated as CSVDGGGELLDTQYF.